Below are 16 T cell receptor beta chains sequenced from a single sample in a study of T cells in Graves' hyperthyroidism and ophthalmopathy (dated by TCRdb to about 2019). Receptors were amplified or captured by multiplex PCR. Sequenced using an Illumina HiSeq 2000. TCR beta CDR3 regions were amplified from RNA transcripts. The TCR CDR3 was subjected to a first round of RT-PCR using the HTBI primer set and the Qiagen OneStep RT-PCR kit. Using fastp trimming at Q25 and MiXCR clonotype assembly, TCRdb reanalyzed the public sequencing data and kept in-frame beta chains. Each CDR3 protein gets just one entry, which takes the most common genes and DNA from the rows behind it. The sample records approximately 530,000 distinct CDR3 sequences, around 15% of which are singletons. Of the sample, around a sixth falls within the top ten clones. What was sequenced was blood. These receptors originate from a young woman with Graves' hyperthyroidism.

In its sample, this clonotype was seen a few times. The V call is TRBV7-9, the J call TRBJ2-3, with 10 positions matching TRBD2. Germline V gene data show CDR1 as SEHNR and CDR2 as FQNEAQ (reference sequence). The CDR3 totals 14 residues. The J segment lost 5 bases and the V segment lost 9 bases, leaving 8 bases of the junction unmatched. This CDR3 is CASKREGVGDTQYF. The CDR3 DNA sequence: TGTGCCAGTAAGCGGGAGGGTGTTGGAGATACGCAGTATTTT.

This clonotype was detected only a few times. This chain uses TRBV20-1 with TRBJ2-7; TRBD2 matches at 12 bases. Germline CDR1 reads DFQATT; CDR2 reads SNEGSKA (reference sequence). V trimming: 3 bases; J trimming: 4 bases; junction bases outside the gene matches: 1. CDR3 length equals 13 residues. This CDR3 is CSARGLAGYEQYF. The CDR3 DNA follows: TGCAGTGCTAGGGGACTAGCGGGTTACGAGCAGTACTTC.

In its sample, this clonotype was seen many times. The V and J genes are TRBV7-9 and TRBJ2-7, with D hard to call. The V gene's germline CDR1 is SEHNR and CDR2 FQNEAQ (reference sequence). V lost 8 bases, J lost 0 bases, and 11 bases lay in between. This CDR3 is 13 amino acids long. The CDR3 DNA reads TGTGCCAGCGAGCGTCTCAGCTCCTACGAGCAGTACTTC. This sequence encodes CASERLSSYEQYF.

This clonotype was seen at least ten times. The gene calls are TRBV12-3 or TRBV12-4 and TRBJ2-1; 11 nucleotides match TRBD2. This CDR3 contains 17 residues. Losses at the gene ends were 5 bases for V and 4 bases for J; bases not matched to a gene: 10. CDR3 sequence: CASSRTAGLAVYNEQFF. The CDR3 DNA sequence: TGTGCCAGCAGTAGGACGGCGGGACTAGCGGTTTACAATGAGCAGTTCTTC.

In its sample, this clonotype was seen a few times. The rearrangement uses TRBV5-6 and TRBJ1-5; TRBD1 aligns across 8 bases. The CDR3 length is 15 residues. The V gene's germline CDR1 is SGHDT and CDR2 YYEEEE. V dropped 3 bases and J dropped 7; count of bases not matched to a gene: 9. The CDR3 sequence: CASSSRTGIRQPQHF. The CDR3 DNA is TGTGCCAGCAGCTCCCGGACAGGGATAAGGCAGCCCCAGCATTTT.

This sequence joins TRBV18 and TRBJ2-6; D unresolved. The V gene lost 2 bases and the J gene lost 4 bases, with 9 bases spanning the gap. Germline CDR1 and CDR2: KGHSH and LQKENI. CDR3 size: 15 residues. The CDR3 reads CASSPTRVGANVLTF. DNA for the CDR3: TGTGCCAGCTCACCAACCCGGGTGGGGGCCAACGTCCTGACTTTC.

This clonotype has a count of ten or more. This chain uses TRBV30 with TRBJ1-6; 8 bases are shared with TRBD1. The junction had 10 bases not matched to a gene; V was cut back by 5 bases and J by 10 bases. The CDR3 is 14 amino acids. Germline values: CDR1 GTSNPN, CDR2 SVGIG (reference sequence). For the CDR3, the DNA is TGTGCCTGGTCCACCGGACAGGGAGACTCACCCCTCCACTTT. It is translated as CAWSTGQGDSPLHF.

This chain connects TRBV6-2 or TRBV6-3 to TRBJ2-2; no clear D gene. CDR1 MNHEY and CDR2 SVGEGT come from the germline V gene. The length of the CDR3 is 15 residues. Trimming stripped 3 bases from V and 2 bases from J, with 10 bases between. CDR3 sequence reads: CASSYLGPNTGELFF. The CDR3 DNA sequence: TGTGCCAGCAGTTATCTCGGACCCAACACCGGGGAGCTGTTTTTT.

There are a few counts of this clonotype. The chain joins TRBV2 to TRBJ2-7, with 7 bases lining up with TRBD1. In germline, CDR1 is SNHLY, CDR2 FYNNEI. The length of the CDR3 is 15 residues. V lost 2 bases and J lost 4; bases outside the gene matches: 8. CDR3 loop: CASSERQGAVYEQYF. The CDR3 region has the DNA TGTGCCAGCAGTGAAAGACAGGGTGCGGTGTACGAGCAGTACTTC.

The J gene is TRBJ2-5, the V gene TRBV11-2, with 9 bases identical to TRBD1. The CDR3 totals 18 residues. V shed 3 bases, J shed 4 bases, and the junction held 15 bases outside the gene matches. Germline V CDR1 and CDR2: SGHAT, FQNNGV. CDR3 DNA sequence: TGTGCCAGCAGCTTTCCCCCGTGGACAGGGGAGATGGGAGAGACCCAGTACTTC. Translated, it gives CASSFPPWTGEMGETQYF.

In this sample, this clonotype turned up many times. CDR3: CASSLVVGRAVKYGYTF. The CDR3, as DNA: TGTGCCAGCAGCTTAGTGGTTGGCAGGGCAGTCAAGTATGGCTACACCTTC. V and J are TRBV7-9 and TRBJ1-2; possible D gene TRBD1, 5 bases. The germline V and J ends were trimmed by 1 base and 5 bases, with 20 bases remaining between them. CDR1 is SEHNR, CDR2 FQNEAQ, per germline (reference sequence). The CDR3 spans 17 residues. The full variable domain, with the rest looked up from reference TRBV7-9 and TRBJ1-2, is DTGVSQNPRHKITKRGQNVTFRCDPISEHNRLYWYRQTLGQGPEFLTYFQNEAQLEKSRLLSDRFSAERPKGSFSTLEIQRTEQGDSAMYLCASSLVVGRAVKYGYTFGSGTRLTVV.

The chain links TRBV11-2 to TRBJ1-1, with D unresolved. This CDR3 contains 13 residues. The V end lost 5 bases, the J end lost 7 bases, and 14 bases lay between the germline ends. The germline CDR1 and CDR2 sequences are SGHAT and FQNNGV. CDR3 bases: TGTGCCAGCAGCGACTTCTCCCATAGTGAAGCTTTCTTT. Translation: CASSDFSHSEAFF.

This clonotype was found a few times. The chain uses TRBV6-1 and TRBJ1-2; TRBD1 might be the D (5 bases). Germline CDR1 reads MNHNS; CDR2 reads SASEGT. V was pared by 5 bases and J by 12 bases, with 19 bases between. The CDR3 has 13 residues. The CDR3 protein is CASSLAGRLADTF. DNA for the CDR3: TGTGCCAGCAGTTTGGCGGGACGACTCGCAGACACCTTC.

V and J are TRBV29-1 and TRBJ2-2, with TRBD1 as a possible D gene (6 bases). The V gene lost 4 bases and the J gene lost 2 bases, with 11 bases spanning the gap. The germline CDR1 and CDR2 sequences are SQVTM and ANQGSEA. This CDR3 spans 14 amino acids. This CDR3 reads CSVVLQGNTGELFF. CDR3 sequence (DNA): TGCAGCGTTGTTTTACAGGGCAACACCGGGGAGCTGTTTTTT.

This clonotype occurred a few times. Germline and junction disagree at one end, which may indicate a read error. The chain joins TRBV7-2 to TRBJ1-2; 11 nucleotides line up with TRBD1. Per the germline V gene, CDR1 is SGHTA and CDR2 is FQGNSA. The CDR3 consists of 14 residues. The CDR3 loop reads CANSRTGGSYGYTF. The CDR3 region has the DNA TGTGCCAACAGCAGGACAGGGGGCAGTTATGGCTACACCTTC.

There are many counts of this clonotype. The chain uses TRBV28 and TRBJ1-4, with D unclear. V lost 1 base to trimming and J lost 7 bases, with 4 bases between them. From germline, CDR1 is MDHEN and CDR2 SYDVKM. There are 12 residues in the CDR3. The CDR3 sequence: CASSLYSEKLFF. CDR3 DNA sequence: TGTGCCAGCAGTTTATACAGTGAAAAACTGTTTTTT. Full variable domain (remainder filled in from reference TRBV28 and TRBJ1-4): DVKVTQSSRYLVKRTGEKVFLECVQDMDHENMFWYRQDPGLGLRLIYFSYDVKMKEKGDIPEGYSVSREKKERFSLILESASTNQTSMYLCASSLYSEKLFFGSGTQLSVL.